What follows is one T cell receptor (beta chain) and its context. The specificity of this receptor is unknown. Base quality data are lacking; no much larger clone is found one base away. Libraries of naive CD8 T cells were built from approximately 20,000 to 1,000,000 sorted cells, with 10%, 30% or 50% of the purified RNA used. On a BD FACSAria II, naive CD8 T cells were FACS-sorted as CD8+CD4-CCR7+CD45RA+ and collected into RLT Plus buffer. To test detection sensitivity, Jurkat RNA equivalent to more than 8 TCR copies was spiked into samples of about 18,000-1,000,000 naive CD8 T cells. CD8 T cells were enriched using RosetteSep CD8+ T Cell Enrichment Cocktail and Ficoll-Paque, and the enriched cells then underwent ACK red cell lysis. The germline V gene yields SGHTA for CDR1 and FQGNSA for CDR2. The CDR3 spans 13 residues, from the cysteine through the phenylalanine. Only the CDR3 DNA is retained, 39 bases long and in frame from the first base. Compared with germline, V lacks 2 bases and J lacks 6 bases; bases without a gene match: 2.

The library was built by means of PCR. Instrument used: NextSeq 500. Preparation of bulk TCR libraries followed a previously described approach, with the TCR primers listed in Table S5. Total RNA was purified with the Qiagen AllPrep DNA/RNA kit. Before any analysis, reads coming from multiple sequencing runs of the same library were combined into one pool. Regarding the original processing steps: Reads were retained only if the reads had an exact TCR constant sequence, and the retained reads were trimmed to 150 nt and grouped according to their 12-nt molecular barcodes. Reads in each barcode group were sub-clustered using a 15% Levenshtein threshold, and a quality-weighted consensus sequence was built for each RNA molecule. Non-functional sequences were removed, as were lower-count sequences one edit away from another. On the basis of fitting two negative binomial distributions, barcode sub-clusters with fewer than 20% of the maximum read count were discarded. TCRdb cleaned the public reads at Q25 with fastp, built clones with MiXCR and kept in-frame beta chains. Rows matching on CDR3 protein sequence are summarized as one entry with the most common DNA and genes. The authors' filters were not applied to this entry. The sample table records approximately 320,000 distinct CDR3 sequences; 24% of these occur just once. The ten largest clonotypes hold roughly 0.7% of the sample.

The data were taken from a study of molecular identifiers for immune sequencing clone quantification (dated by TCRdb to 2017 to 2018). Regarding the study in general: For a replicate experiment, the RNA from either about 20,000 or 100,000 naive CD8 T cells was divided into five aliquots, and four of those aliquots went on to sequencing. The study was a methods study using CD8 T cells to benchmark molecular-identifier clustering-based TCR repertoire sequencing (MIDCIRS) and TCR RNA copy counting. Here is what the overall study found, with its caveats: The sizes of highly expanded clones could end up underestimated when identical TCR molecules share a barcode. Spiked-in Jurkat TCR RNA (around 9 copies' worth), which is not part of the donor repertoire, was contained in the naive libraries. When barcode sub-clustering was left out, chimeric consensus sequences inflated TCR diversity, with chimeras reaching as high as 47%. Modeling gave 3 to 3.5 recovered TCR RNA copies per cell versus about ten by digital PCR, implying 25% to 30% capture efficiency. In CMV-specific effector cells, clones with more than 20 RNA copies contained over 98% of molecules, whereas in naive cells such clones contained under 1% of molecules. A single cell's worth of spiked-in Jurkat TCR RNA was reported detectable even among 850,000 to 1,000,000 naive CD8 T cells.

The receptor chain draws on TRBV7-2 and TRBJ2-7, with 9 bases matching TRBD2. This TCR derives from a human donor in good health. Some libraries in this study had Jurkat cell RNA spiked in. The material sequenced was naive CD8+ T cells from blood, with Jurkat cell RNA spiked in. In light of the paper, this sample's cell subset or site label describes: FACS-sorted CD8+CD4-CCR7+CD45RA+ naive T cells. The CDR3 reads CASSLLAGSEQYF. The DNA sequence is TGTGCCAGCAGCTTACTAGCGGGATCCGAGCAGTACTTC.